The T cell receptor beta chain under discussion was sequenced for a study of blood T cell repertoires in COVID-19. Here immunoSEQ multiplex PCR was the method, and the copy in TCRdb shows in-frame clones only, minus some. This table holds some 110,000 clones, about nine tenths found once. The CDR3 has 15 residues. The germline gives CDR1 WNHNN, CDR2 SYGVQD (reference sequence). The trim removed 3 bases at V and 2 bases at J, leaving 4 bases unmatched. A single count supports this clone. The chain has TRBV10-1 and TRBJ2-3, with 8 bases that match TRBD2. The sequence was collected from a human donor with active COVID-19. The donor label of this sample is uncertain. What was sequenced was peripheral blood. The CDR3 region has the DNA TGCGCCAGCAGTGATCAGCGGGGGTACACAGATACGCAGTATTTT. This sequence encodes CASSDQRGYTDTQYF.